The 14 T cell receptor beta chains below were found in one sample sequenced in a study of T cells in narcolepsy. Assay: immunoSEQ multiplex PCR; the TCRdb copy retains only in-frame clones and omits some. Among more than 30,000 clones, 75% to 85% were seen once, and the ten largest hold 1.1%. The specimen sequenced was CD45RA- memory CD4+ T cells from PBMCs. These receptors were obtained from a human donor with narcolepsy.

The V and J genes are TRBV6-1 and TRBJ2-7; D gene ambiguous. V lost 8 bases and J lost 4, with 9 bases in between. The CDR3 length is 11 residues. The germline V gene has CDR1 MNHNS and CDR2 SASEGT. The chain's CDR3 is CASGWVYEQYF. For the CDR3, the DNA is TGTGCCAGCGGTTGGGTATACGAGCAGTACTTC.

This clone was detected only a few times. V and J are TRBV5-1 and TRBJ2-3; D not certain. V was clipped by 5 bases and J by 4 bases, with 5 bases between them. Germline CDR1 is SGHRS and CDR2 is YFSETQ. CDR3 length: 11 residues. The CDR3 sequence is CASSSPDTQYF. CDR3 in DNA: TGCGCCAGCAGTTCCCCAGATACGCAGTATTTT.

The V call is TRBV7-2, the J call TRBJ2-7; 7 positions agree with TRBD2. The germline gives CDR1 SGHTA, CDR2 FQGNSA. This CDR3 is 18 amino acids long. V lost 5 bases, J lost 2 bases, and 18 bases stayed unmatched. DNA of the CDR3: TGTGCCAGCAGCCCAATTGGCTTAAGCGGGACCTCGGCCTACGAGCAGTACTTC. This codes for CASSPIGLSGTSAYEQYF.

V usage is TRBV30 and J usage is TRBJ1-1; weak D call: TRBD1 (5 bases). V dropped 4 bases and J dropped 0 bases, with 12 bases sitting between them. Germline CDR1 GTSNPN, CDR2 SVGIG (reference sequence). This CDR3 contains 14 residues. The CDR3 here is CAWIRQSMNTEAFF. CDR3 coding DNA: TGTGCCTGGATAAGACAGAGTATGAACACTGAAGCTTTCTTT. Filled out from reference TRBV30 and TRBJ1-1, the complete variable domain reads SQTIHQWPATLVQPVGSPLSLECTVEGTSNPNLYWYRQAAGRGLQLLFYSVGIGQISSEVPQNLSASRPQDRQFILSSKKLLLSDSGFYLCAWIRQSMNTEAFFGQGTRLTVV.

The chain employs TRBV20-1 and TRBJ2-1; D remains unclear. V lost 6 bases and J lost 3, with 6 bases in between. The CDR3 has 11 amino acids. CDR1 and CDR2 from the germline V gene are DFQATT and SNEGSKA (reference sequence). CDR3 region: CSAPDYNEQFF. DNA of the CDR3: TGCAGTGCCCCTGACTACAATGAGCAGTTCTTC.

This clone is deemed medium-sized. The chain is built from TRBV6-5 and TRBJ1-1, with 7 bases fitting TRBD1. The CDR3 extends over 13 amino acids. Germline V gene sequence: CDR1 MNHEY, CDR2 SVGAGI. The V gene end was trimmed by 5 bases and the J gene end by 7 bases; junction bases not matched to a gene: 7. The CDR3 loop reads CASSQTGTREAFF. The CDR3 coding sequence is TGTGCCAGCAGTCAGACAGGGACCCGTGAAGCTTTCTTT.

V gene TRBV7-8 combines with J gene TRBJ1-5, with TRBD1 matching 8 bases. Germline lookup yields CDR1 SGHVS and CDR2 FQNEAQ. The CDR3 consists of 15 residues. Trimming cost V 2 bases and J 6 bases; bases outside gene matches: 6. In nucleotides, the CDR3 is TGTGCCAGCAGCTTAAACAGGGGGATTGGTCAGCCCCAGCATTTT. It yields the protein CASSLNRGIGQPQHF.

The sample holds one count of this clone. The V and J genes are TRBV2 and TRBJ2-1; 7 bases are a match to TRBD2. The CDR3 is made up of 14 amino acids. Trimming at V came to 5 bases and at J to 7 bases, leaving 8 bases not matched to a gene. Germline V gene data show CDR1 as SNHLY and CDR2 as FYNNEI. The CDR3 nucleotides read TGTGCCAGCAGTCCACTAGCGAGTGGGAATGAGCAGTTCTTC. Protein: CASSPLASGNEQFF.

The chain is built from TRBV29-1 and TRBJ2-3; tentatively, D is TRBD1 (6 bases). CDR3 length: 14 residues. Germline V gene data show CDR1 as SQVTM and CDR2 as ANQGSEA. CDR3 in amino acids: CSARPGHVTDTQYF. In DNA, the CDR3 is TGCAGTGCCAGACCGGGACATGTCACAGATACGCAGTATTTT.

With respect to this clone: This sample includes further DNA sequences coding for the same CDR3. This chain joins TRBV19 and TRBJ2-3; 7 bases align to TRBD1. V shed 3 bases, J shed 4 bases, and the junction held 4 bases outside the gene matches. There are 14 residues in the CDR3. In germline, CDR1 is LNHDA, CDR2 SQIVND (reference sequence). The CDR3 coding sequence is TGTGCCAGTAGTATCAGACAGGGATCAGATACGCAGTATTTT. Encoded protein: CASSIRQGSDTQYF.

Only a few counts were recorded for this clone. The chain couples TRBV4-3 to TRBJ2-1, with a weak D call TRBD2 (6 bases). CDR3 length equals 16 residues. Germline values: CDR1 LGHNA, CDR2 YSLEER. Trimming shortened V by 0 bases and J by 10 bases, and 19 bases separated the two germline ends. CDR3 DNA sequence: TGCGCCAGCAGCCAAGATCAGACGGGGGATTGGGGGGAGCAGTTCTTC. Protein product: CASSQDQTGDWGEQFF.

The V and J genes are TRBV6-1 and TRBJ2-5; TRBD2 matches at 11 bases. CDR1 MNHNS and CDR2 SASEGT come from the germline V gene. V dropped 4 bases and J dropped 2; count of bases not matched to a gene: 0. This CDR3 region has 14 residues. CDR3 sequence (DNA): TGTGCCAGCAGTGGACTAGCGGGACAAGAGACCCAGTACTTC. Residues: CASSGLAGQETQYF.

The chain uses TRBV18 and TRBJ2-1; 7 nucleotides match TRBD1. CDR3 length equals 13 residues. Looked up from germline, CDR1 is KGHSH and CDR2 is LQKENI. Unmatched junction bases numbered 4, after V lost 6 bases and J lost 5 bases. CDR3 amino acids: CASSRTGDNEQFF. The CDR3, as DNA: TGTGCCAGCTCGCGGACAGGAGACAATGAGCAGTTCTTC.

The V gene is TRBV5-6, the J gene TRBJ2-3; 12 bases align to TRBD2. J was trimmed by 6 bases and V by 4 bases; bases with no gene match: 12. The CDR3 runs to 17 residues. Germline CDR1 is SGHDT and CDR2 is YYEEEE. DNA of the CDR3: TGTGCCAGCAGCCTAAGGACTAGCGGGAAAGTCTTGGATACGCAGTATTTT. Its translation: CASSLRTSGKVLDTQYF.